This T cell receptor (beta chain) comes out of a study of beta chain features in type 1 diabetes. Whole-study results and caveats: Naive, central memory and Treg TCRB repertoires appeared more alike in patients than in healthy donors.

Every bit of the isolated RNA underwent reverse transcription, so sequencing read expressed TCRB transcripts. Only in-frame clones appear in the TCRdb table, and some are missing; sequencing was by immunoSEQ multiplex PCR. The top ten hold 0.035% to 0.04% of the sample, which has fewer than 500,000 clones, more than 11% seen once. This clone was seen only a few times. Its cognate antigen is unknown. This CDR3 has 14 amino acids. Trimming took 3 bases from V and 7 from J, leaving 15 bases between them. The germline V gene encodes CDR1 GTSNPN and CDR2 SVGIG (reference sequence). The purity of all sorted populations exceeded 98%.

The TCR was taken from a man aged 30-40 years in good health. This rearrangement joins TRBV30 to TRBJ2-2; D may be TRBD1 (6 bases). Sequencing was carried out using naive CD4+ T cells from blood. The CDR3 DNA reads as TGTGCCTGGAGGGGGGCCTCCCCGGACGGGGAGCTGTTTTTT. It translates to CAWRGASPDGELFF.